The 4 T cell receptor beta chains in this list originate from one sample, sequenced in a study of T cell repertoires in cytomegalovirus infection. In TCRdb, the reads were re-called with MiXCR into one record per CDR3 protein. The data show 310,000 or so distinct CDR3 sequences, with 15% to 20% seen just once and around 11% held by the top ten. The sequenced sample consisted of PBMCs. These receptors originate from a human donor in good health (CMV status not recorded). Some clones in this sample may be carry-over from other donors' samples.

This clonotype was recorded at least ten times. V is TRBV10-3 and J is TRBJ2-7, with D possibly being TRBD1 (6 bases). Trimming stripped 3 bases from V and 6 bases from J, with 15 bases between. The CDR3 covers 14 residues. Germline assignment: CDR1 ENHRY and CDR2 SYGVKD. CDR3 DNA: TGTGCCATCAGTGAAAGAGATGGGGGCGGCGAGCAGTACTTC. Translated: CAISERDGGGEQYF.

This clonotype has at least ten counts. The CDR3 loop reads CASSVDPLPSDEQFF. The CDR3 nucleotides read TGTGCCAGCAGCGTAGATCCGTTACCGTCGGATGAGCAGTTCTTC. J is TRBJ2-1 and V is TRBV9; D uncertain. Deletions cut 0 bases from V and 8 bases from J, with 15 bases between. Germline V gene sequence: CDR1 SGDLS, CDR2 YYNGEE. There are 15 residues in the CDR3.

The chain has TRBV7-4 and TRBJ1-1, with D possibly matching TRBD1 (5 bases). From germline, CDR1 is SGHVT and CDR2 SQSDAQ. This CDR3 is 10 amino acids long. Trimming stripped 7 bases from V and 8 bases from J, with 8 bases between. The chain's CDR3 is CASTTGEAFF. CDR3 DNA sequence: TGTGCCAGCACCACAGGAGAAGCTTTCTTT.

The table lists this clonotype with a few counts. The J gene is TRBJ2-6, the V gene TRBV10-3; 9 bases fit TRBD1. The CDR3 runs 16 residues. Losses at the gene ends were 3 bases for V and 1 base for J; bases not matched to a gene: 1. Germline V gives CDR1 ENHRY, CDR2 SYGVKD. CDR3 residues: CAISEQGASGANVLTF. CDR3 DNA sequence: TGTGCCATCAGTGAACAGGGGGCGTCTGGGGCCAACGTCCTGACTTTC.